The present T cell receptor (beta chain) was sequenced within a study of blood T cell repertoires in COVID-19. Overall study: Acute and convalescent COVID-19 specimens originated in the United States, Italy and Spain.

Participants were aged roughly 18 to 90 years, lived in about 26 US areas, and enrolled virtually. Grouping used clinical history reported by participants in a survey and questionnaire. The V gene's germline CDR1 is MGHDK and CDR2 SYGVNS. This CDR3 is 13 amino acids long. The J segment lost 6 bases and the V segment lost 4 bases, leaving 5 bases of the junction unmatched. The data were produced by immunoSEQ multiplex PCR, yet TCRdb's version contains in-frame clones alone and is incomplete. The sample consists of a few hundred thousand clones, approximately 90% of them appearing once. J is TRBJ1-1 and V is TRBV25-1; 7 nucleotides align to TRBD1. The TCR was taken from a woman in her 40s who had been exposed to COVID-19. The material sequenced was PBMCs or T cells enriched from blood (not recorded which). The CDR3 region is CASSGFGQAEAFF. As DNA, the CDR3 is TGTGCCAGCAGTGGCTTTGGACAGGCTGAAGCTTTCTTT. Supplemented by reference TRBV25-1 and TRBJ1-1, the full variable domain reads EADIYQTPRYLVIGTGKKITLECSQTMGHDKMYWYQQDPGMELHLIHYSYGVNSTEKGDLSSESTVSRIRTEHFPLTLESARPSHTSQYLCASSGFGQAEAFFGQGTRLTVV.